These 18 T cell receptor beta chains were sequenced from one sample in a study of follicular helper T cells after annual influenza vaccination. Time point defined: 2015-2016 season, pre-vaccination. The data were produced by immunoSEQ multiplex PCR, yet TCRdb's version contains in-frame clones alone and is incomplete. The sample has fewer than 1,500 clones, about 85% seen once. The source was CXCR5+ CD38+ circulating T follicular helper cells from blood, collected on the day of influenza vaccination. Subset reported: circulating Tfh, non-naive CD4+CXCR5+PD-1+ (ICOS+CD38+ or ICOS-CD38-). These receptors originate from an adult who received the influenza vaccine.

The V and J genes are TRBV7-2 and TRBJ1-2, with 8 bases aligning to TRBD1. The CDR3 loop spans 15 amino acids. Losses at the gene ends were 0 bases for V and 7 bases for J; bases not matched to a gene: 7. In germline, CDR1 is SGHTA, CDR2 FQGNSA. This CDR3 reads CASSLASRGQGGYTF. CDR3 DNA: TGTGCCAGCAGCTTAGCTTCCAGGGGGCAAGGTGGCTACACCTTC.

The count of this clone is one. The rearrangement links TRBV28 to TRBJ2-5; TRBD1 aligns across 9 bases. The V gene's germline CDR1 is MDHEN and CDR2 SYDVKM. This CDR3 is built from 15 residues. V shed 5 bases, J shed 5 bases, and the junction held 9 bases outside the gene matches. The DNA for the CDR3 is TGTGCCAGCAGTCCAACAGGGACAGGGTTGGAGACCCAGTACTTC. It is translated as CASSPTGTGLETQYF.

The chain employs TRBV19 and TRBJ1-1; a possible D gene is TRBD1 (6 bases). The CDR3 totals 15 residues. V was clipped by 6 bases and J by 0 bases, with 14 bases between them. CDR1 and CDR2 from the germline V gene are LNHDA and SQIVND (reference sequence). This CDR3 reads CASSWKGTLNTEAFF. The CDR3 region has the DNA TGTGCCAGTAGCTGGAAGGGGACACTGAACACTGAAGCTTTCTTT.

The V call is TRBV4-3, the J call TRBJ1-3; D ambiguous. The germline V gene has CDR1 LGHNA and CDR2 YSLEER. V was trimmed by 1 base and J by 0 bases, leaving 13 bases between them. The CDR3 runs 17 residues. CDR3 DNA: TGCGCCAGCAGCCAAGCGTTAATTGGAACCTCTGGAAACACCATATATTTT. This codes for CASSQALIGTSGNTIYF.

The chain links TRBV30 to TRBJ1-5; TRBD1 agrees at 7 bases. Germline lookup yields CDR1 GTSNPN and CDR2 SVGIG (reference sequence). This CDR3 has 15 amino acids. The trim removed 1 base at V and 4 bases at J, leaving 7 bases unmatched. The CDR3 region is CAWSGQGSVNQPQHF. The CDR3 coding sequence is TGTGCCTGGAGTGGACAGGGCTCCGTTAATCAGCCCCAGCATTTT.

The J gene is TRBJ2-7, the V gene TRBV6-7, with D possibly TRBD2 on 6 matching bases. TRBV6-7 is recorded as an ORF, its role being uncertain. V was cut by 2 bases and J by 2 bases, with 25 bases left in between. The CDR3 length is 19 residues. The CDR3 DNA follows: TGTGCCAGCAGTTACCAAGGAACCGGGACTCCCCAAACGGCCTACGAGCAGTACTTC. This codes for CASSYQGTGTPQTAYEQYF.

CDR3 sequence: CASSPSLRLYTEAFF. As DNA, the CDR3 is TGTGCCAGCAGCCCCTCTCTCAGACTATACACTGAAGCTTTCTTT. The genes are TRBV28 and TRBJ1-1; D gene unclear. The CDR3 runs to 15 residues. Germline V gene sequence: CDR1 MDHEN, CDR2 SYDVKM. With 6 bases removed from V and 3 bases from J, the gap between germline ends came to 17 bases.

The V gene is TRBV4-3, the J gene TRBJ2-1; D gene unclear. This CDR3 is 13 amino acids long. CDR1 LGHNA and CDR2 YSLEER come from the germline V gene. The germline V and J ends were trimmed by 1 base and 10 bases, with 11 bases remaining between them. Written as DNA, the CDR3 is TGCGCCAGCAGCCAAGGAGGTAGCCGAGAGCAGTTCTTC. This translates into CASSQGGSREQFF.

The chain uses TRBV5-8 and TRBJ2-2; tentative D call: TRBD1 (5 bases). The CDR3 spans 16 residues. V lost 2 bases, J lost 0 bases, and 11 bases lay in between. Germline V lookup: CDR1 SGHTS, CDR2 YDEGEE. The CDR3 nucleotides are TGTGCCAGCAGCTTCGGACACCTCGCGAACACCGGGGAGCTGTTTTTT. It yields the protein CASSFGHLANTGELFF.

This clone appeared once. The V and J genes are TRBV6-6 and TRBJ1-1, with TRBD1 matching over 8 bases. Germline CDR1 is MNHNY and CDR2 is SVGAGI (reference sequence). With 5 bases clipped from V and 2 bases from J, the junction kept 10 bases outside the gene matches. The length of the CDR3 is 16 residues. The CDR3 DNA reads as TGTGCCAGCAGTCACCAGCGGACAGGGCTAAACACTGAAGCTTTCTTT. This sequence encodes CASSHQRTGLNTEAFF.

The rearrangement links TRBV5-1 to TRBJ2-3; weak D call: TRBD1 (5 bases). The V gene's germline CDR1 is SGHRS and CDR2 YFSETQ. This CDR3 spans 15 amino acids. Trimming cost V 1 base and J 4 bases, with 13 bases left between them. As DNA, the CDR3 is TGCGCCAGCAGCTTGCAGGGTATTTCTGCAGATACGCAGTATTTT. This codes for CASSLQGISADTQYF. The variable domain in full, completed from reference TRBV5-1 and TRBJ2-3, reads KAGVTQTPRYLIKTRGQQVTLSCSPISGHRSVSWYQQTPGQGLQFLFEYFSETQRNKGNFPGRFSGRQFSNSRSEMNVSTLELGDSALYLCASSLQGISADTQYFGPGTRLTVL.

The chain uses TRBV7-2 and TRBJ2-7; D call uncertain. Germline CDR1 is SGHTA and CDR2 is FQGNSA. There are 13 residues in the CDR3. V lost 1 base, J lost 7 bases, and 11 bases lay in between. CDR3: CASSLGRLREQYF. The CDR3 nucleotides are TGTGCCAGCAGCTTAGGCCGGCTTCGGGAGCAGTACTTC. The variable domain in full, with the rest retrieved from reference TRBV7-2 and TRBJ2-7, is GAGVSQSPSNKVTEKGKDVELRCDPISGHTALYWYRQSLGQGLEFLIYFQGNSAPDKSGLPSDRFSAERTGGSVSTLTIQRTQQEDSAVYLCASSLGRLREQYFGPGTRLTVT.

This sequence joins TRBV5-5 and TRBJ2-1; D remains unclear. Germline-derived CDR1 and CDR2 are SGHKS and YYEKEE (reference sequence). V lost 4 bases to trimming and J lost 8 bases, with 7 bases between them. CDR3 length equals 11 residues. This CDR3 is CASSIGHEQFF. As DNA, the CDR3 is TGTGCCAGCAGCATCGGGCATGAGCAGTTCTTC.

This chain uses TRBV2 with TRBJ1-2, with a tentative D call TRBD1 (5 bases). Trimming stripped 2 bases from V and 6 bases from J, with 19 bases between. The CDR3 sequence is 16 residues long. CDR1 is SNHLY and CDR2 is FYNNEI in the germline V gene. The CDR3 here is CASSERRAPPEDGYTF. CDR3 DNA: TGTGCCAGCAGTGAACGCAGGGCGCCCCCAGAGGATGGCTACACCTTC. The whole variable domain, remainder taken from reference TRBV2 and TRBJ1-2, is EPEVTQTPSHQVTQMGQEVILRCVPISNHLYFYWYRQILGQKVEFLVSFYNNEISEKSEIFDDQFSVERPDGSNFTLKIRSTKLEDSAMYFCASSERRAPPEDGYTFGSGTRLTVV.

This rearrangement joins TRBV11-2 to TRBJ1-1; 8 bases fit TRBD1. Germline V gene sequence: CDR1 SGHAT, CDR2 FQNNGV. V lost 4 bases, J lost 8 bases, and 12 bases stayed unmatched. The CDR3 is 15 amino acids. CDR3 nucleotide sequence: TGTGCCAGCAGCTGGGACAGGCTGGGAGAATCCGAAGCTTTCTTT. This sequence encodes CASSWDRLGESEAFF. The whole variable domain, filled in from reference TRBV11-2 and TRBJ1-1, reads EAGVAQSPRYKIIEKRQSVAFWCNPISGHATLYWYQQILGQGPKLLIQFQNNGVVDDSQLPKDRFSAERLKGVDSTLKIQPAKLEDSAVYLCASSWDRLGESEAFFGQGTRLTVV.

The chain links TRBV9 to TRBJ2-7; TRBD2 aligns across 7 bases. This CDR3 comprises 15 residues. Trimming cost V 0 bases and J 1 base; bases outside gene matches: 4. The germline V gene encodes CDR1 SGDLS and CDR2 YYNGEE. CDR3 region: CASSVGGSGSYEQYF. The CDR3 DNA is TGTGCCAGCAGCGTAGGGGGTAGCGGGTCCTACGAGCAGTACTTC.

The genes are TRBV15 and TRBJ1-3; perhaps TRBD1 as D (6 bases). This CDR3 has 12 amino acids. Per the germline V gene, CDR1 is LNHNV and CDR2 is YYDKDF (reference sequence). The V end lost 0 bases, the J end lost 11 bases, and 8 bases lay between the germline ends. CDR3 coding DNA: TGTGCCACCAGCAGAGAGGGGGCGCCCATATATTTT. It codes for CATSREGAPIYF.

The chain couples TRBV29-1 to TRBJ2-3; no clear D gene. The CDR3 covers 13 residues. V lost 4 bases, J lost 0 bases, and 8 bases lay in between. The germline gives CDR1 SQVTM, CDR2 ANQGSEA. CDR3 nucleotide sequence: TGCAGCGTTGGAGAACAGAGCACAGATACGCAGTATTTT. Protein sequence: CSVGEQSTDTQYF.